Listed here are 21 T cell receptor beta chains from one sample, sequenced in a study of cytomegalovirus exposure and HLA in healthy donors. It was with 60 Vbeta and 13 Jbeta primers that the PCR ran. The repertoire was sequenced with immunoSEQ multiplex PCR; TCRdb's copy has only in-frame clones and lacks some. Seen here are approximately 120,000 clones, roughly 77% observed once, and the top ten hold around 0.99%. The sample taken for sequencing was PBMCs. Receptors originate from a woman aged 30 to 39 in good health and CMV-seronegative.

Details on this clone: Its ends do not fully match the called genes, so a read error is possible. The chain links TRBV7-7 to TRBJ2-6, with D possibly TRBD2 on 7 matching bases. Germline V gene sequence: CDR1 SSHAT, CDR2 FNYEAQ (reference sequence). This CDR3 has 16 residues. Here the CDR3 reads CASSLGRGSGANVLTF. CDR3 DNA: TGTGCTAGCAGTTTGGGGAGGGGGTCTGGGGCCAACGTCCTGACTTTC. Variable domain in full (rest from reference TRBV7-7 and TRBJ2-6): GAGVSQSPRYKVTKRGQDVTLRCDPISSHATLYWYQQALGQGPEFLTYFNYEAQPDKSGLPSDRFSAERPEGSISTLTIQRTEQRDSAMYRCASSLGRGSGANVLTFGAGSRLTVL.

To note about this clone: This CDR3 is also generated by other DNA sequences in the sample. The chain carries TRBV18 and TRBJ1-5; D is unresolved. This CDR3 is 13 amino acids long. Trimming stripped 2 bases from V and 5 bases from J, with 7 bases between. The germline CDR1 and CDR2 sequences are KGHSH and LQKENI. CDR3 sequence reads: CASSPGRDQPQHF. CDR3 nucleotides: TGTGCCAGCTCACCAGGGAGAGATCAGCCCCAGCATTTT. Full variable domain (remainder filled in from reference TRBV18 and TRBJ1-5): NAGVMQNPRHLVRRRGQEARLRCSPMKGHSHVYWYRQLPEEGLKFMVYLQKENIIDESGMPKERFSAEFPKEGPSILRIQQVVRGDSAAYFCASSPGRDQPQHFGDGTRLSIL.

The sample holds a few counts of this clone. The chain is built from TRBV5-1 and TRBJ2-1; 11 positions match TRBD2. Germline V gene data show CDR1 as SGHRS and CDR2 as YFSETQ. The CDR3 sequence is 17 residues long. V was pared by 2 bases and J by 2 bases, with 6 bases of the junction left unmatched. The CDR3 reads CASSLTSGGGPYNEQFF. CDR3 nucleotides: TGCGCCAGCAGCTTAACTAGCGGGGGTGGCCCCTACAATGAGCAGTTCTTC. Together with reference TRBV5-1 and TRBJ2-1, the CDR3 gives the full variable domain: KAGVTQTPRYLIKTRGQQVTLSCSPISGHRSVSWYQQTPGQGLQFLFEYFSETQRNKGNFPGRFSGRQFSNSRSEMNVSTLELGDSALYLCASSLTSGGGPYNEQFFGPGTRLTVL.

In this sample, this clone turned up a few times. This sequence joins TRBV2 and TRBJ2-7; TRBD1 is a possible D gene (6 bases). This CDR3 region has 12 residues. V dropped 8 bases and J dropped 6 bases, with 14 bases sitting between them. Germline V lookup: CDR1 SNHLY, CDR2 FYNNEI. In nucleotides, the CDR3 is TGTGCCAGCGGTGGCCCAGGGGTCGAGCAGTACTTC. The encoded protein is CASGGPGVEQYF. The variable domain in full, with the rest retrieved from reference TRBV2 and TRBJ2-7, is EPEVTQTPSHQVTQMGQEVILRCVPISNHLYFYWYRQILGQKVEFLVSFYNNEISEKSEIFDDQFSVERPDGSNFTLKIRSTKLEDSAMYFCASGGPGVEQYFGPGTRLTVT.

V usage is TRBV5-1 and J usage is TRBJ2-7; TRBD1 agrees at 7 bases. CDR3 length: 16 residues. Germline CDR1 and CDR2: SGHRS and YFSETQ. V was clipped by 7 bases and J by 0 bases; unmatched bases: 13. CDR3 sequence reads: CASAPVDRVGSYEQYF. CDR3 nucleotide sequence: TGCGCCAGCGCCCCGGTCGACAGGGTGGGCTCCTACGAGCAGTACTTC.

The chain joins TRBV30 to TRBJ2-3, with D unresolved. V lost 4 bases and J 4 bases, leaving 12 bases between the germline ends. The length of the CDR3 is 13 residues. Germline V gives CDR1 GTSNPN, CDR2 SVGIG (reference sequence). CDR3 DNA sequence: TGTGCCTGGACGATACAGATAGCAGATACGCAGTATTTT. Protein product: CAWTIQIADTQYF.

The rearrangement joins TRBV7-3 to TRBJ2-3, with TRBD1 as a possible D gene (6 bases). The CDR3 is 15 amino acids. V was clipped by 3 bases and J by 2 bases, with 12 bases between them. Per the germline V gene, CDR1 is SGHTA and CDR2 is FQGTGA. The CDR3 reads CASSLQGLITDTQYF. CDR3 bases: TGTGCCAGCAGCTTGCAGGGGCTAATCACAGATACGCAGTATTTT.

The rearrangement joins TRBV28 to TRBJ1-1; possible D gene TRBD1, 5 bases. Germline V CDR1 and CDR2: MDHEN, SYDVKM. CDR3 length: 13 residues. The V and J ends lost 6 bases and 2 bases respectively, with 10 bases between them. Here the CDR3 DNA reads TGTGCCAGCAGACCCGACAGAAACACTGAAGCTTTCTTT. Protein product: CASRPDRNTEAFF.

Only one count was recorded for this clone. This sequence joins TRBV6-5 and TRBJ1-1; 7 bases are shared with TRBD1. V lost 5 bases, J lost 3 bases, and 6 bases stayed unmatched. The CDR3 is 14 amino acids. Germline CDR1 and CDR2: MNHEY and SVGAGI. The CDR3 loop is CASSPTGFDTEAFF. CDR3 nucleotides: TGTGCCAGCAGTCCGACAGGGTTTGACACTGAAGCTTTCTTT.

This clone was picked up a small number of times. The rearrangement joins TRBV10-3 to TRBJ2-7; TRBD1 matches at 8 bases. From germline, CDR1 is ENHRY and CDR2 SYGVKD. Trimming cost V 4 bases and J 2 bases; bases outside gene matches: 4. This CDR3 spans 14 amino acids. CDR3 DNA sequence: TGTGCCATCAGTGCAGGGGGCCTCCCCTACGAGCAGTACTTC. It specifies CAISAGGLPYEQYF.

The chain employs TRBV9 and TRBJ1-1; D might be TRBD1 (5 bases). There are 12 residues in the CDR3. V was cut by 4 bases and J by 11 bases, with 15 bases left in between. Germline V lookup: CDR1 SGDLS, CDR2 YYNGEE. The CDR3 DNA is TGTGCCAGCAGCTCCCTGGGGGGGTGGGCTTTCTTT. Its protein is CASSSLGGWAFF.

The J gene is TRBJ2-7, the V gene TRBV7-2; 8 bases map to TRBD1. Per the germline V gene, CDR1 is SGHTA and CDR2 is FQGNSA. Unmatched junction bases numbered 4, after V lost 1 base and J lost 5 bases. The CDR3 sequence is 14 residues long. Here the CDR3 DNA reads TGTGCCAGCAGCTTAGGACAGGGGACCCACGAGCAGTACTTC. Translating it yields CASSLGQGTHEQYF.

The chain is built from TRBV5-6 and TRBJ2-1; D remains unclear. The CDR3 is 14 residues long. V gave up 0 bases and J gave up 7 bases, with 11 bases separating them. CDR1 and CDR2 (germline): SGHDT, YYEEEE. The CDR3 nucleotides read TGTGCCAGCAGCTTGGGGGCAGGCCAAAATGAGCAGTTCTTC. It yields the protein CASSLGAGQNEQFF.

The chain recombines TRBV11-2 with TRBJ1-1; D is uncertain. The CDR3 is 13 residues long. CDR1 and CDR2 (germline): SGHAT, FQNNGV. V gave up 5 bases and J gave up 0 bases, with 7 bases separating them. The CDR3, as DNA: TGTGCCAGCAGCCCACAAGTGAACACTGAAGCTTTCTTT. Its protein is CASSPQVNTEAFF.

This clone was seen only once. J is TRBJ1-2 and V is TRBV12-5; the D is unclear. The germline V gene has CDR1 LGHNT and CDR2 FRNRAP. The CDR3 contains 17 residues. Trimming took off 0 bases at V and 2 bases at J, with 16 bases between the two ends. The CDR3 region is CASGLVLTSDGNYGYTF. In DNA form, the CDR3 reads TGTGCTAGTGGTTTGGTCCTAACCTCCGACGGGAACTATGGCTACACCTTC. The full variable domain, rest sourced from reference TRBV12-5 and TRBJ1-2, is DARVTQTPRHKVTEMGQEVTMRCQPILGHNTVFWYRQTMMQGLELLAYFRNRAPLDDSGMPKDRFSAEMPDATLATLKIQPSEPRDSAVYFCASGLVLTSDGNYGYTFGSGTRLTVV.

This rearrangement joins TRBV29-1 to TRBJ2-1, with 9 bases identical to TRBD2. The V gene's germline CDR1 is SQVTM and CDR2 ANQGSEA. This CDR3 is built from 13 residues. The V gene end was trimmed by 6 bases and the J gene end by 8 bases; junction bases not matched to a gene: 8. CDR3 DNA: TGCAGCGTCCAGCGGGAGGTGGGTCATGAGCAGTTCTTC. Translated, it gives CSVQREVGHEQFF.

V is TRBV5-5 and J is TRBJ2-6, with 7 bases that match TRBD1. Germline lookup yields CDR1 SGHKS and CDR2 YYEKEE (reference sequence). J lost 2 bases, V lost 2 bases, and 1 base had no gene match. The CDR3 extends over 15 amino acids. DNA of the CDR3: TGTGCCAGCAGCTTTGGGACAGCTGGGGCCAACGTCCTGACTTTC. This translates into CASSFGTAGANVLTF.

The J gene is TRBJ2-7, the V gene TRBV29-1; 10 bases map to TRBD1. There are 14 residues in the CDR3. Germline lookup yields CDR1 SQVTM and CDR2 ANQGSEA. V lost 7 bases, J lost 5 bases, and 11 bases stayed unmatched. The chain's CDR3 is CSALSGTGVHEQYF. As DNA, the CDR3 is TGCAGCGCCCTCTCCGGGACAGGGGTCCACGAGCAGTACTTC.

V and J are TRBV10-3 and TRBJ2-3; 9 positions agree with TRBD2. CDR1 and CDR2 (germline): ENHRY, SYGVKD. With 3 bases clipped from V and 0 bases from J, the junction kept 10 bases outside the gene matches. The CDR3 has 18 residues. CDR3 sequence reads: CAISDSSGALSSTDTQYF. In DNA, the CDR3 is TGTGCCATCAGTGACTCTAGCGGGGCTCTCTCTAGCACAGATACGCAGTATTTT.

The chain uses TRBV4-2 and TRBJ2-1; the D gene is possibly TRBD1 (7 bases). V was trimmed by 0 bases and J by 6 bases, leaving 18 bases between them. The germline V gene encodes CDR1 LGHNA and CDR2 YNFKEQ. CDR3 size: 17 residues. In nucleotides, the CDR3 is TGTGCCAGCAGCCAAGATCCGGGCCAGGGGGGTGGCAATGAGCAGTTCTTC. Translated, it gives CASSQDPGQGGGNEQFF.

The chain carries TRBV29-1 and TRBJ2-7, with 8 bases lining up with TRBD1. The CDR3 runs 15 residues. V lost 0 bases to trimming and J lost 2 bases; unmatched junction nucleotides: 6. Germline CDR1 and CDR2: SQVTM and ANQGSEA. CDR3: CSVEDGQGGAYEQYF. CDR3 nucleotide sequence: TGCAGCGTTGAAGATGGACAGGGAGGAGCCTACGAGCAGTACTTC.